The next 28 T cell receptor beta chains were all read from a single sample in a study of T cell responses to AZD1222 COVID-19 vaccine. TCRdb's copy holds only in-frame clones and misses some; the assay was immunoSEQ multiplex PCR. Altogether 70,000 to 95,000 clones are present, about 84% being singletons, with the ten largest covering around 20%. The sample consisted of peripheral blood, taken on day 0 of AZD1222 vaccination. The receptors originated from an adult in good health.

The chain employs TRBV6-6 and TRBJ1-5, with D tentatively TRBD1 (5 bases). Germline-derived CDR1 and CDR2 are MNHNY and SVGAGI (reference sequence). This CDR3 has 17 residues. With 6 bases removed from V and 1 base from J, the gap between germline ends came to 19 bases. The CDR3 nucleotides are TGTGCCAGCAGACGAAGGGGCGGGCAGGACAGCAATCAGCCCCAGCATTTT. Translating it yields CASRRRGGQDSNQPQHF.

The chain employs TRBV7-6 and TRBJ1-6, with TRBD1 matching over 8 bases. The V and J ends lost 5 bases and 7 bases, in that order; junction bases with no gene match: 10. The CDR3 is made up of 16 amino acids. CDR1 SGHVS and CDR2 FNYEAQ come from the germline V gene. The CDR3 DNA follows: TGTGCCAGCAGCCTTATGACAGGGGACGGGAATTCACCCCTCCACTTT. Translation gives CASSLMTGDGNSPLHF. Together with reference TRBV7-6 and TRBJ1-6, the CDR3 gives the full variable domain: GAGVSQSPRYKVTKRGQDVALRCDPISGHVSLYWYRQALGQGPEFLTYFNYEAQQDKSGLPNDRFSAERPEGSISTLTIQRTEQRDSAMYRCASSLMTGDGNSPLHFGNGTRLTVT.

V and J are TRBV7-8 and TRBJ1-1; 7 bases are a match to TRBD1. From germline, CDR1 is SGHVS and CDR2 FQNEAQ. The CDR3 sequence is 18 residues long. J lost 7 bases, V lost 5 bases, and 22 bases had no gene match. CDR3 nucleotides: TGTGCCAGCAGCCCAAGACTAAAAACTACCCGGGACAGCGTTGAAGCTTTCTTT. Its protein product is CASSPRLKTTRDSVEAFF.

V usage is TRBV7-8 and J usage is TRBJ1-4, with a tentative D call TRBD1 (6 bases). V gave up 4 bases and J gave up 2 bases, with 14 bases separating them. Per germline, CDR1 SGHVS and CDR2 FQNEAQ. The CDR3 is 16 amino acids. The CDR3 DNA sequence: TGTGCCAGCAGCTCCAGGGGTTTGAGGACTAATGAAAAACTGTTTTTT. Translating gives CASSSRGLRTNEKLFF.

In its sample, this clone was seen a few times. The V call is TRBV5-1, the J call TRBJ1-1; the D gene is possibly TRBD1 (6 bases). CDR3 size: 13 residues. V dropped 3 bases and J dropped 5 bases, with 11 bases sitting between them. Germline assignment: CDR1 SGHRS and CDR2 YFSETQ. CDR3 coding DNA: TGCGCCAGCAGCTCGTTACAGGGTACTGAAGCTTTCTTT. Protein sequence: CASSSLQGTEAFF. The full variable domain, rest sourced from reference TRBV5-1 and TRBJ1-1, is KAGVTQTPRYLIKTRGQQVTLSCSPISGHRSVSWYQQTPGQGLQFLFEYFSETQRNKGNFPGRFSGRQFSNSRSEMNVSTLELGDSALYLCASSSLQGTEAFFGQGTRLTVV.

The chain couples TRBV12-3 or TRBV12-4 to TRBJ1-1; D ambiguous. V was trimmed by 3 bases and J by 2 bases, leaving 7 bases between them. The CDR3 is 13 amino acids. Here the CDR3 reads CASSFSANTEAFF. Written as DNA, the CDR3 is TGTGCCAGCAGTTTCTCGGCCAACACTGAAGCTTTCTTT.

The chain has TRBV30 and TRBJ2-7; D unresolved. Germline V gives CDR1 GTSNPN, CDR2 SVGIG (reference sequence). The V gene lost 3 bases and the J gene lost 4 bases, with 10 bases spanning the gap. This CDR3 is built from 12 residues. CDR3 loop: CAWSADIYEQYF. Here the CDR3 DNA reads TGTGCCTGGAGCGCGGATATTTACGAGCAGTACTTC. Full variable domain (rest looked up from reference TRBV30 and TRBJ2-7): SQTIHQWPATLVQPVGSPLSLECTVEGTSNPNLYWYRQAAGRGLQLLFYSVGIGQISSEVPQNLSASRPQDRQFILSSKKLLLSDSGFYLCAWSADIYEQYFGPGTRLTVT.

The sample holds a few counts of this clone. As DNA, the CDR3 is TGTGCCAGCAGCCCCCGGAATGGGGAGCCGAACACTGAAGCTTTCTTT. Translating gives CASSPRNGEPNTEAFF. The chain uses TRBV7-9 and TRBJ1-1; D gene unclear. Germline V lookup: CDR1 SEHNR, CDR2 FQNEAQ (reference sequence). Trimming pared 5 bases from V and 1 base from J, leaving 17 bases between. The CDR3 consists of 16 residues.

The table lists this clone with a count of one. The rearrangement uses TRBV28 and TRBJ2-4; D perhaps matches TRBD1 (5 bases). Germline V gene lookup returns CDR1 MDHEN and CDR2 SYDVKM. The CDR3 loop spans 12 amino acids. Trimming removed 5 bases at V and 15 bases at J, with 17 bases between. The CDR3 is CASSISTRDAYF. The CDR3 nucleotides are TGTGCCAGCAGTATCTCTACCAGGGATGCGTACTTC.

This sequence joins TRBV7-2 and TRBJ2-1; a weak D match, TRBD1 (6 bases). The CDR3 runs 16 residues. V was pared by 5 bases and J by 0 bases, with 14 bases between. The germline gives CDR1 SGHTA, CDR2 FQGNSA. DNA of the CDR3: TGTGCCAGCAGCGCGGGCCAGGGGATCTCCTACAATGAGCAGTTCTTC. Amino acids: CASSAGQGISYNEQFF.

The rearrangement links TRBV2 to TRBJ2-1; 15 bases are shared with TRBD2. Trimming at V came to 8 bases and at J to 5 bases, leaving 7 bases not matched to a gene. In germline, CDR1 is SNHLY, CDR2 FYNNEI. The CDR3 length is 16 residues. The CDR3 reads CASVWTSGGVHNEQFF. Here the CDR3 DNA reads TGTGCCAGCGTCTGGACTAGCGGGGGGGTTCACAATGAGCAGTTCTTC.

This clone was observed a few times. V and J are TRBV6-1 and TRBJ1-1; D is ambiguous. The V end lost 0 bases, the J end lost 1 base, and 9 bases lay between the germline ends. Germline CDR1 and CDR2: MNHNS and SASEGT. There are 15 residues in the CDR3. The CDR3 bases are TGTGCCAGCAGTGAAGCGCTCTCAGCGAACACTGAAGCTTTCTTT. This encodes CASSEALSANTEAFF.

This clone has only one observation. J is TRBJ1-2 and V is TRBV5-6; perhaps TRBD1 as D (5 bases). Trimming pared 0 bases from V and 7 bases from J, leaving 10 bases between. Germline lookup yields CDR1 SGHDT and CDR2 YYEEEE. This CDR3 comprises 13 residues. CDR3 protein: CASSLGAGSGYTF. The CDR3 DNA reads as TGTGCCAGCAGCTTGGGGGCAGGGAGTGGCTACACCTTC.

This chain uses TRBV10-3 with TRBJ2-7; TRBD2 might be the D (6 bases). CDR3 size: 13 residues. With 8 bases removed from V and 3 bases from J, the gap between germline ends came to 14 bases. The germline CDR1 and CDR2 sequences are ENHRY and SYGVKD. CDR3 in amino acids: CAIGLAINYEQYF. The CDR3 nucleotides read TGTGCCATCGGGCTAGCGATAAACTACGAGCAGTACTTC.

The V and J genes are TRBV11-2 and TRBJ2-2; the D gene could be TRBD1 or TRBD2 (6 bases each). This CDR3 is built from 17 residues. V dropped 6 bases and J dropped 1 base, with 18 bases sitting between them. Looked up from germline, CDR1 is SGHAT and CDR2 is FQNNGV. The CDR3 DNA sequence: TGTGCCAGCAGAACCCTGGGGGGCCGAAAGAACACCGGGGAGCTGTTTTTT. This codes for CASRTLGGRKNTGELFF.

The CDR3 here is CASSWFRDEAEKLFF. In nucleotides, the CDR3 is TGTGCCAGCAGCTGGTTCCGGGACGAGGCTGAAAAACTGTTTTTT. This rearrangement joins TRBV5-6 to TRBJ1-4; D is possibly TRBD1 (5 bases). Trimming stripped 3 bases from V and 7 bases from J, with 16 bases between. Germline CDR1 and CDR2: SGHDT and YYEEEE. This CDR3 comprises 15 residues.

This chain joins TRBV11-2 and TRBJ2-3; 10 nucleotides agree with TRBD2. V dropped 3 bases and J dropped 4; count of bases not matched to a gene: 4. The CDR3 runs to 15 residues. The germline CDR1 and CDR2 sequences are SGHAT and FQNNGV. The CDR3 spells CASSLNLAGADTQYF. The CDR3 coding sequence is TGTGCCAGCAGCTTGAACCTAGCGGGAGCAGATACGCAGTATTTT.

This sequence joins TRBV4-2 and TRBJ1-3, with 8 bases matching TRBD1. Germline loops: CDR1 LGHNA, CDR2 YNFKEQ. This CDR3 spans 14 amino acids. Trimming removed 5 bases from V and 2 bases from J; junction bases left unmatched: 2. The CDR3 reads CASSATGAGNTIYF. The CDR3 DNA follows: TGTGCCAGCAGCGCGACAGGGGCTGGAAACACCATATATTTT.

The V and J genes are TRBV6-1 and TRBJ2-7, with D maybe TRBD2 (6 bases). This CDR3 has 17 residues. With 4 bases removed from V and 0 bases from J, the gap between germline ends came to 19 bases. CDR1 and CDR2 from the germline V gene are MNHNS and SASEGT. In nucleotides, the CDR3 is TGTGCCAGCAGTGTCCAACCCGGGACTGGATTCTCCTACGAGCAGTACTTC. This encodes CASSVQPGTGFSYEQYF.

The genes are TRBV28 and TRBJ1-6; the D is unclear. Germline V gene sequence: CDR1 MDHEN, CDR2 SYDVKM. V was cut by 2 bases and J by 13 bases, with 6 bases left in between. The CDR3 covers 11 residues. The CDR3 sequence: CASSLIGPLHF. CDR3 sequence (DNA): TGTGCCAGCAGTTTAATAGGGCCCCTCCACTTT.

V is TRBV6-5 and J is TRBJ2-7; a weak D match, TRBD2 (7 bases). The CDR3 covers 15 residues. The germline gives CDR1 MNHEY, CDR2 SVGAGI. Trimming took 6 bases from V and 4 from J, leaving 19 bases between them. CDR3 sequence reads: CASRREGGALYEQYF. The DNA for the CDR3 is TGTGCCAGCAGGAGGGAGGGGGGGGCTCTTTACGAGCAGTACTTC.

In this sample, this clone turned up once. The gene calls are TRBV30 and TRBJ1-4; D not resolved. From germline, CDR1 is GTSNPN and CDR2 SVGIG (reference sequence). This CDR3 has 11 amino acids. V lost 1 base and J lost 8, with 5 bases in between. CDR3 loop: CAWSASEKLFF. The CDR3 DNA sequence: TGTGCCTGGAGTGCTAGCGAAAAACTGTTTTTT.

V and J are TRBV5-4 and TRBJ1-1; no reliable D call. This CDR3 spans 14 amino acids. The V and J ends lost 4 bases and 5 bases respectively, with 15 bases between them. Germline V gene sequence: CDR1 SGHNT, CDR2 YYREEE (reference sequence). The CDR3 protein is CASSPRGGLTEAFF. CDR3 nucleotides: TGTGCCAGCAGCCCCCGGGGAGGGTTGACTGAAGCTTTCTTT.

As DNA, the CDR3 is TGTGCCAGCTCTCCGCGACAGTCAACTAATGAAAAACTGTTTTTT. Amino acid sequence: CASSPRQSTNEKLFF. The rearrangement uses TRBV18 and TRBJ1-4; tentative D call: TRBD1 (5 bases). Trimming shortened V by 6 bases and J by 0 bases, and 11 bases separated the two germline ends. The CDR3 has 15 residues. Germline assignment: CDR1 KGHSH and CDR2 LQKENI.

This clone was seen only once. The gene calls are TRBV19 and TRBJ2-3, with 10 bases identical to TRBD2. The J segment lost 5 bases and the V segment lost 9 bases, leaving 8 bases of the junction unmatched. Germline V lookup: CDR1 LNHDA, CDR2 SQIVND (reference sequence). This CDR3 region has 14 residues. The CDR3 sequence: CASEQRGGKDTQYF. CDR3 coding DNA: TGTGCCAGCGAGCAGCGGGGGGGCAAAGATACGCAGTATTTT.

The rearrangement uses TRBV24-1 and TRBJ2-1; no reliable D call. The CDR3 sequence is 15 residues long. Germline CDR1 reads KGHDR; CDR2 reads SFDVKD. Trimming took off 5 bases at V and 8 bases at J, with 18 bases between the two ends. DNA of the CDR3: TGTGCCACCAGTGGGGCTAGAGGCCGGGTGGATGAGCAGTTCTTC. This codes for CATSGARGRVDEQFF.

J is TRBJ1-3 and V is TRBV7-2; TRBD1 is a possible D gene (5 bases). Trimming removed 1 base at V and 7 bases at J, with 14 bases between. This CDR3 is 15 amino acids long. Germline V gives CDR1 SGHTA, CDR2 FQGNSA. The CDR3 protein is CASSLGGVGSNTIYF. The CDR3 DNA reads TGTGCCAGCAGCTTAGGGGGGGTTGGTAGCAACACCATATATTTT.

This chain connects TRBV7-6 to TRBJ2-1; tentative D call: TRBD2 (5 bases). The CDR3 runs to 13 residues. CDR1 SGHVS and CDR2 FNYEAQ come from the germline V gene. V lost 5 bases to trimming and J lost 8 bases, with 13 bases between them. CDR3: CASSQRSGDEQFF. As DNA, the CDR3 is TGTGCCAGCAGCCAAAGATCCGGGGATGAGCAGTTCTTC.